Presented here are 5 T cell receptor beta chains from one specimen sequenced in a study of shared clonotypes between healthy human individuals. Assay: immunoSEQ multiplex PCR; the TCRdb copy retains only in-frame clones and omits some. The sample gives approximately 2.5 million clones, around nine tenths of which show up once; 0.11% to 0.15% is in the top ten. The specimen was naive CD4+ T cells sorted from blood. Subset of the sample: CD45RA+ positively selected. Receptor source: a man between 18 and 29 years old in good health.

This clone has a single count. J is TRBJ1-5 and V is TRBV5-6; D not resolved. Germline V lookup: CDR1 SGHDT, CDR2 YYEEEE. The length of the CDR3 is 14 residues. V shed 0 bases and J shed 9 bases, with 13 bases lying between them. This chain's CDR3 is CASSLGRGIGPQHF. The CDR3 DNA follows: TGTGCCAGCAGCTTGGGCAGAGGAATTGGGCCCCAGCATTTT.

The chain recombines TRBV5-1 with TRBJ2-3; D is uncertain. This CDR3 is built from 15 residues. Germline CDR1 and CDR2: SGHRS and YFSETQ. V was shortened by 0 bases and J by 4 bases, with 12 bases between the two germline ends. CDR3 DNA: TGCGCCAGCAGCTTGGCGGGCGTCGGGCCAGATACGCAGTATTTT. Protein sequence: CASSLAGVGPDTQYF.

DNA for the CDR3: TGTGCCAGCAGCTTAGAAGGGGATACAGATACGCAGTATTTT. Translated: CASSLEGDTDTQYF. The rearrangement uses TRBV7-9 and TRBJ2-3; maybe TRBD1 (5 bases). The CDR3 length is 14 residues. V lost 1 base and J 3 bases, leaving 8 bases between the germline ends. Germline V lookup: CDR1 SEHNR, CDR2 FQNEAQ (reference sequence).

This chain uses TRBV5-6 with TRBJ2-1; 10 bases line up with TRBD2. CDR1 and CDR2 from the germline V gene are SGHDT and YYEEEE. With V trimmed by 6 bases and J by 5 bases, 8 bases remained unmatched. The CDR3 has 15 amino acids. The CDR3 nucleotides read TGTGCCAGCACACCCTATAGCGGGGGGCACAATGAGCAGTTCTTC. It yields the protein CASTPYSGGHNEQFF.

The chain employs TRBV2 and TRBJ1-2; a weak D match, TRBD1 (6 bases). The germline V gene encodes CDR1 SNHLY and CDR2 FYNNEI. This CDR3 contains 14 residues. Trimming took 6 bases from V and 5 from J, leaving 16 bases between them. The CDR3: CASRTGTMTYGYTF. The CDR3 DNA follows: TGTGCCAGCAGGACCGGGACAATGACGTATGGCTACACCTTC.